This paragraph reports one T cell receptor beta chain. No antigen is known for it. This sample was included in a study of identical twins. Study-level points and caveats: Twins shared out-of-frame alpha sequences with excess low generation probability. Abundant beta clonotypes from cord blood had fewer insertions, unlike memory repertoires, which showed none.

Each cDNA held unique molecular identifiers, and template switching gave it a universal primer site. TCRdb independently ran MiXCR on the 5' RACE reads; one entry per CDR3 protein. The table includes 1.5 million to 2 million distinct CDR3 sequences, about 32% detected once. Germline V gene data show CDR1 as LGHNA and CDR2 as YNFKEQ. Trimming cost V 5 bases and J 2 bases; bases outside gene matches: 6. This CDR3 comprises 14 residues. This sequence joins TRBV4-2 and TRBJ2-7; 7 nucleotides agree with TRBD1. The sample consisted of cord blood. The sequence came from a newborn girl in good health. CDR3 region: CASSSGQVPYEQYF. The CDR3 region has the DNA TGTGCCAGCAGCTCAGGACAGGTCCCCTACGAGCAGTACTTC.